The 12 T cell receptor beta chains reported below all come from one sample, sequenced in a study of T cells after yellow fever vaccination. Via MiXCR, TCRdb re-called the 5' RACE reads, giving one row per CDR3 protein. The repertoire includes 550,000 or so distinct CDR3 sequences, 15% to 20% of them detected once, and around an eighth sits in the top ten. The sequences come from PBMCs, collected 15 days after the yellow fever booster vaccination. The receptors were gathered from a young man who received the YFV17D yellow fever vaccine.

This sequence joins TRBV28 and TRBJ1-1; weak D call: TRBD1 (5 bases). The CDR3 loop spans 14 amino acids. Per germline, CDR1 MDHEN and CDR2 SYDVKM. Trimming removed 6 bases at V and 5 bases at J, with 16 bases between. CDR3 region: CASRPVGRETEAFF. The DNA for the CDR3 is TGTGCCAGCAGGCCCGTGGGGCGAGAAACTGAAGCTTTCTTT.

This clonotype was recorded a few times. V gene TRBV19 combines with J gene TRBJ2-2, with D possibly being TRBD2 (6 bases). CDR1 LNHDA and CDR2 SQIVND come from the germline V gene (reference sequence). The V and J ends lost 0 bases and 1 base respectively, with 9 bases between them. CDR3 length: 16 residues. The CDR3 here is CASSIDYGRNTGELFF. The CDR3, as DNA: TGTGCCAGTAGTATAGACTACGGGAGGAACACCGGGGAGCTGTTTTTT.

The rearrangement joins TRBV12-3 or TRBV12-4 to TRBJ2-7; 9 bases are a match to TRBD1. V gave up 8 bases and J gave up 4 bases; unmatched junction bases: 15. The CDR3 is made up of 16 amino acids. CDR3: CASGTPPGQGPYEQYF. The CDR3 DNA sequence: TGTGCCAGCGGAACTCCGCCGGGACAGGGTCCTTACGAGCAGTACTTC.

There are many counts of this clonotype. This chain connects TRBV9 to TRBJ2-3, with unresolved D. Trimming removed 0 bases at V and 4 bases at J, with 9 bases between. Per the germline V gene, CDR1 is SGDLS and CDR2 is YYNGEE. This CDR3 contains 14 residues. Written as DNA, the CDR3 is TGTGCCAGCAGCGTAGCCCAGAACCCAGATACGCAGTATTTT. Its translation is CASSVAQNPDTQYF.

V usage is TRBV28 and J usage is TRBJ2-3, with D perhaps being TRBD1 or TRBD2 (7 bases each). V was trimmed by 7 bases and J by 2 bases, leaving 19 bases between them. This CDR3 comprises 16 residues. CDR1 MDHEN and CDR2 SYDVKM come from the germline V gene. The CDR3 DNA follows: TGTGCCAGCAACCTCGGGGGAGGGGGCTACACAGATACGCAGTATTTT. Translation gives CASNLGGGGYTDTQYF.

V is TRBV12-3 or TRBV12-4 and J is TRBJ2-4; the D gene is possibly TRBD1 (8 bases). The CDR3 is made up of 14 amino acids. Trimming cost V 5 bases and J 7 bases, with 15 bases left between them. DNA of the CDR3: TGTGCCAGCAGTCCGACAGGGGAGGGGAACATTCAGTACTTC. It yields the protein CASSPTGEGNIQYF.

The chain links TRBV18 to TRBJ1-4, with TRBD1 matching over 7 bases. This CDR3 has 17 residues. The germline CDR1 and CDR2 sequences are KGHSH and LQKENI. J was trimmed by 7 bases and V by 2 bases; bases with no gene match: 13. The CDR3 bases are TGTGCCAGCTCACCAGCTATCTCAAACAGGGGAAGTGAAAAACTGTTTTTT. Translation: CASSPAISNRGSEKLFF.

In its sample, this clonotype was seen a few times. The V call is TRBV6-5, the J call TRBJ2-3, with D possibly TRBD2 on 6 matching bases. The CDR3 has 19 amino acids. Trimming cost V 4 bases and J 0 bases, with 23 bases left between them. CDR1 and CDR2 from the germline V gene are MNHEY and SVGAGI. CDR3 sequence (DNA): TGTGCCAGCAGTTCTTACTCTAGCGTCCAATACGCTAGCACAGATACGCAGTATTTT. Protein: CASSSYSSVQYASTDTQYF.

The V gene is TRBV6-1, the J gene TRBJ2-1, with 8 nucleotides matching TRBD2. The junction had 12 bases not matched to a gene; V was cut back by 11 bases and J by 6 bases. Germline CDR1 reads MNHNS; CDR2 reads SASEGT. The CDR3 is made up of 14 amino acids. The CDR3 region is CAAGGVSGINEQFF. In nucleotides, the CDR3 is TGTGCCGCCGGGGGGGTTAGCGGGATCAATGAGCAGTTCTTC.

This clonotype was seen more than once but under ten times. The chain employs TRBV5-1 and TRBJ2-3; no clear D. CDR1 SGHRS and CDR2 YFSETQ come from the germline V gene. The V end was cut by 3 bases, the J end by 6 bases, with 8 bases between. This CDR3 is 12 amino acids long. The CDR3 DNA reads TGCGCCAGCAGCTATAGCCAGGATACGCAGTATTTT. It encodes CASSYSQDTQYF. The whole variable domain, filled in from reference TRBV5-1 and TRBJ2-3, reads KAGVTQTPRYLIKTRGQQVTLSCSPISGHRSVSWYQQTPGQGLQFLFEYFSETQRNKGNFPGRFSGRQFSNSRSEMNVSTLELGDSALYLCASSYSQDTQYFGPGTRLTVL.

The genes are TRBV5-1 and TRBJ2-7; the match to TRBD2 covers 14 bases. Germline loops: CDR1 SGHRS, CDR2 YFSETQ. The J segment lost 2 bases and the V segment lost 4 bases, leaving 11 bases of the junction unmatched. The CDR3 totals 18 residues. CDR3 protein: CASSLGLAGAVWAYEQYF. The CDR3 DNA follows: TGCGCCAGCAGCCTGGGACTAGCGGGAGCCGTCTGGGCCTACGAGCAGTACTTC.

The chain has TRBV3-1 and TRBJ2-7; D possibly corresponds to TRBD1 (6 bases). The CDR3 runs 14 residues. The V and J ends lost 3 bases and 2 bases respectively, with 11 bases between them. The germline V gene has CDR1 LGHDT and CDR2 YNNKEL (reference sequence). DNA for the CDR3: TGTGCCAGCAGCCAGAGGGGGACCACCTACGAGCAGTACTTC. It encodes CASSQRGTTYEQYF.